This T cell receptor (beta chain) was recorded in a study of shared clonotypes between healthy human individuals. General study results and limits: Sampling included only blood; tissue repertoires likely differ. A limitation of the genetic and exposure-history diversity represented arose from few donors.

Evenly divided among several immunoSEQ plates was the genomic DNA of each subset. Method: immunoSEQ multiplex PCR; TCRdb's copy keeps in-frame clones and lacks some. The table shows fewer than 650,000 clones, with around 78% occurring only once. This clone was counted once. Its antigen is as yet unknown. Germline CDR1 and CDR2: SGHAT and FQNNGV. This CDR3 spans 14 amino acids. V lost 1 base to trimming and J lost 10 bases, with 11 bases between them. The receptor was derived from a woman in her thirties or forties in good health. Some clones in this sample may be carry-over from other donors' samples. The sequenced material came from PBMCs. The gene calls are TRBV11-2 and TRBJ1-6; D not resolved. CDR3 in DNA: TGTGCCAGCAGCTTAGTATCCCCCGACTCACCCCTCCACTTT. Translating gives CASSLVSPDSPLHF. Complete variable domain (other parts from reference TRBV11-2 and TRBJ1-6): EAGVAQSPRYKIIEKRQSVAFWCNPISGHATLYWYQQILGQGPKLLIQFQNNGVVDDSQLPKDRFSAERLKGVDSTLKIQPAKLEDSAVYLCASSLVSPDSPLHFGNGTRLTVT.